The rows below give T cell receptor beta chains drawn from one sample of a study of T cell responses to AZD1222 COVID-19 vaccine. Sequencing used immunoSEQ multiplex PCR; TCRdb keeps in-frame clones, though not all of them. The table has 100,000 or so clones, around 84% seen once; the top ten hold over 1.2%. Sequenced material: peripheral blood, taken on day 0 of AZD1222 vaccination. All receptors come from an adult in good health. The CDR3 runs from the conserved cysteine through the conserved F or W. The order of the fields is J gene, V gene, CDR3 protein.

TRBJ2-7	TRBV28	CASSLTGTGIYEQYF
TRBJ2-7	TRBV28	CASSPMVAGNLRQYF
TRBJ2-1	TRBV4-1	CASSPTSGRAYNEQFF
TRBJ1-2	TRBV4-3	CASSQVRQGAGGYTF
TRBJ2-1	TRBV19	CASSLPRAVYNEQFF
TRBJ2-3	TRBV2	CASKGRPSTDTQYF
TRBJ1-1	TRBV5-4	CASSSGRSMNTEAFF
TRBJ2-3	TRBV24-1	CATENRELGGTDTQYF
TRBJ1-2	TRBV6-2/TRBV6-3	CASSYSGGGYTF
TRBJ1-2	TRBV6-2/TRBV6-3	CASSPHENSGTGGEGDGYTF
TRBJ1-1	TRBV9	CASSGDRGGEAFF
TRBJ2-7	TRBV2	CASSVTVEYEQYF
TRBJ2-7	TRBV5-1	CASSPAGVPEQYF
TRBJ2-2	TRBV5-4	CASSLEARATGELFF
TRBJ2-3	TRBV10-3	CAIRREGSTDTQYF
TRBJ2-3	TRBV18	CASSPLGDADTQYF
TRBJ1-1	TRBV29-1	CSVGGQGGTEAFF
TRBJ1-3	TRBV12-5	CASGGAGNTIYF
TRBJ2-2	TRBV7-3	CASSLTLLGGELFF
TRBJ2-2	TRBV28	CASSLPRGMSTGELFF
TRBJ1-4	TRBV5-4	CASSLGQLNEKLFF
TRBJ2-1	TRBV7-3	CASSFQGTGRFENNEQFF
TRBJ1-1	TRBV5-1	CASSSQQGGNTEAFF
TRBJ1-5	TRBV27	CASSLSLGQPPMAQHF
TRBJ1-5	TRBV28	CASSFSPTGNQPQHF
TRBJ2-7	TRBV28	CASTFGTSGSYTYEQYF
TRBJ1-5	TRBV18	CASSPFGTGDQPQHF
TRBJ1-6	TRBV10-3	CAISELLPGQGDSPLHF
TRBJ2-7	TRBV5-1	CASSLASASGFYEQYF
TRBJ1-3	TRBV28	CASSFLAPDSSGNTIYF
TRBJ1-1	TRBV19	CASSIRAGGNTEAFF
TRBJ1-1	TRBV28	CASSPSQGPNTEAFF
TRBJ2-5	TRBV27	CASSFMARGAWETQYF
TRBJ1-1	TRBV11-2	CASSLGQGYTEAFF
TRBJ1-1	TRBV27	CASSFTGMSEAFF
TRBJ2-3	TRBV10-3	CAISDPQGVGTDTQYF
TRBJ1-2	TRBV7-9	CASSLVWIPYGYTF
TRBJ1-1	TRBV11-2	CASSLARVAEAFF
TRBJ2-7	TRBV5-1	CASSLAGDYLGEQYF
TRBJ2-5	TRBV7-3	CASSPYTGAQETQYF
TRBJ2-1	TRBV7-9	CASNVRSGRASDEQFF
TRBJ2-7	TRBV6-2/TRBV6-3	CASSRSPGLGVPEQYF
TRBJ1-5	TRBV9	CASSVEGLQPQHF
TRBJ2-7	TRBV6-5	CASRGATTEQYF
TRBJ2-3	TRBV5-1	CASSPPGADTQYF
TRBJ2-1	TRBV28	CASSFWGGVSTNEQFF